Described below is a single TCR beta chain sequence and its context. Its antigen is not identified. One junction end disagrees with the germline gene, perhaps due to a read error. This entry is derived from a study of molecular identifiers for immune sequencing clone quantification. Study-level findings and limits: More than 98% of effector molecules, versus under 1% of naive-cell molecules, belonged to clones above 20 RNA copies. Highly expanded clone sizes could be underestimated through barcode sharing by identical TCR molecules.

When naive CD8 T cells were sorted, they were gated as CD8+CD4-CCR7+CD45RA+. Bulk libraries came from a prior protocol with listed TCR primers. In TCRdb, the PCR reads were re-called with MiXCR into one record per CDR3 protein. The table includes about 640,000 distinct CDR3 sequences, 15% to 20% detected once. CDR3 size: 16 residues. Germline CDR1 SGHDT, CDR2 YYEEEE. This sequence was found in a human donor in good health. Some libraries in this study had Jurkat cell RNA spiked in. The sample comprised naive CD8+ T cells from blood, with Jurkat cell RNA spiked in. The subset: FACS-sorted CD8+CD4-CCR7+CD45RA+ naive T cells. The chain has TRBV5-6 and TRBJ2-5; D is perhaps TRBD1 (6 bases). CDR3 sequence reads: CAISPWSVGALETQYF. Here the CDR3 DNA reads TGTGCCATCAGCCCATGGTCAGTGGGGGCGTTGGAGACCCAGTACTTC. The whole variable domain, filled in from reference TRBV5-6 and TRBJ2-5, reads DAGVTQSPTHLIKTRGQQVTLRCSPKSGHDTVSWYQQALGQGPQFIFQYYEEEERQRGNFPDRFSGHQFPNYSSELNVNALLLGDSALYLCAISPWSVGALETQYFGPGTRLLVL.